Listed below are T cell receptor beta chains from one sample, sequenced in a study of tumor and adjacent non-tumor tissue in lung cancer. TCRdb passed the multiplex PCR reads through MiXCR, listing each CDR3 protein once. This sample has about 86,000 distinct CDR3 sequences, with about 77% found just once. Sequencing was carried out using distant non-tumor lung tissue. These receptors originate from a woman aged 45-60 years with non-small cell lung cancer. Both conserved end residues are part of each CDR3. The order of the fields is J gene, V gene, D gene, clone size, CDR3 protein, CDR3 DNA. A D gene is named only where the DNA matches it firmly. Expanded clones get a size class; other rows say once, few or many, or leave the size out.

>TRBJ2-7|TRBV20-1|NA|once
CSPIQGKGNEQYF
TGCAGTCCTATCCAGGGTAAGGGCAACGAGCAGTACTTC
>TRBJ1-5|TRBV11-2|NA|NA
CASSLGYGGAQHF
TGTGCCAGCAGCTTAGGCTACGGGGGGGCCCAGCATTTT
>TRBJ2-7|TRBV5-1|NA|NA
CASSPISFYEHYF
TGTGCCAGCAGCCCGATAAGTTTCTACGAGCACTACTTC
>TRBJ2-1|TRBV14|NA|once
CASSQMGRGLRDEQFF
TGTGCCAGCAGCCAAATGGGGAGGGGGCTTCGCGATGAGCAGTTCTTC
>TRBJ2-6|TRBV6-1|NA|NA
CASIIQGTGANVLTF
TGTGCCAGCATTATACAGGGGACTGGGGCTAACGTCCTGACTTTC
>TRBJ2-7|TRBV6-5|NA|NA
CASSYGWVSSGRGGEQYF
TGTGCCAGTAGTTACGGCTGGGTTTCGTCGGGCAGGGGTGGAGAGCAATACTTC
>TRBJ2-1|TRBV11-2|NA|few
CASSLEFDGHEQFF
TGTGCCAGCAGCTTAGAATTCGATGGACATGAGCAGTTCTTC
>TRBJ1-5|TRBV27|TRBD1|NA
CASALQGFNQPQHF
TGTGCCAGCGCCCTACAGGGGTTCAATCAGCCCCAGCATTTT
>TRBJ2-2|TRBV4-1|NA|many
CASSQEPGQNTGELFF
TGCGCCAGCAGCCAAGAGCCAGGACAGAACACCGGGGAGCTGTTTTTT
>TRBJ2-7|TRBV12-3/TRBV12-4|NA|NA
CASGRDSYEQYF
TGTGCCAGCGGCCGTGATTCATACGAGCAGTACTTC
>TRBJ1-2|TRBV29-1|NA|NA
CSVEPPAGKREKEWGYIF
TGCAGCGTTGAGCCCCCCGCGGGAAAAAGGGAGAAAGAATGGGGCTACATCTTC
>TRBJ2-3|TRBV6-1|NA|NA
CTSRTAYGTSTDTQYF
TGTACCAGCAGGACTGCTTACGGGACTAGCACAGATACGCAGTATTTT
>TRBJ2-1|TRBV6-2/TRBV6-3|NA|NA
CASNLVPYNEQFF
TGTGCCAGCAACTTAGTCCCTTACAATGAGCAGTTCTTC
>TRBJ2-7|TRBV12-3/TRBV12-4|NA|NA
CASSLGGNYGQYF
TGTGCCAGCAGTTTGGGGGGCAATTACGGGCAGTACTTC
>TRBJ1-2|TRBV21-1|NA|few
CASSYHAGYSGGSNYGYTF
TGTGCCAGCAGCTATCACGCCGGCTACTCAGGGGGATCTAACTATGGCTACACCTTC
>TRBJ2-3|TRBV29-1|NA|NA
CRVEDLEGWIGGFGTDTQYF
TGCAGGGTTGAAGATCTAGAAGGGTGGATAGGAGGGTTTGGCACAGATACGCAATATTTT
>TRBJ2-7|TRBV11-2|NA|NA
CVSSLTDTAYERYF
TGTGTCAGCAGCCTGACAGACACTGCTTACGAGCGGTACTTC
>TRBJ2-4|TRBV6-2/TRBV6-3|NA|NA
CASGMNIKYF
TGTGCCAGCGGCATGAACATTAAGTACTTC
>TRBJ1-1|TRBV12-3/TRBV12-4|TRBD1|NA
CASSLRYRGDTEAFF
TGTGCCAGCAGCTTGCGGTACAGGGGTGACACTGAAGCTTTCTTT
>TRBJ1-2|TRBV11-2|TRBD1|NA
CASSLKGTVYGYTF
TGTGCCAGCAGCTTAAAAGGGACAGTCTATGGTTACACCTTC
>TRBJ2-7|TRBV6-6|NA|NA
CASSKVHGDGYDQYF
TGTGCCAGCAGTAAAGTACATGGTGATGGTTACGATCAGTACTTC
>TRBJ2-1|TRBV30|TRBD2|many
CAWSGLAGASEQFF
TGTGCCTGGAGTGGACTAGCGGGAGCTTCTGAGCAGTTCTTC
>TRBJ2-7|TRBV11-2|NA|NA
CVSSSPKRVGQYF
TGTGTCAGCAGCTCACCCAAAAGGGTCGGGCAGTATTTC
>TRBJ2-1|TRBV6-2/TRBV6-3|NA|NA
CASNSDGYNEQFF
TGTGCCAGCAACTCAGACGGGTACAATGAGCAGTTCTTT
>TRBJ2-1|TRBV6-5|NA|NA
CVSSYRASPHPYNEQFF
TGTGTCAGCAGTTACAGGGCTAGCCCCCACCCGTACAATGAGCAGTTCTTC
>TRBJ2-7|TRBV4-1|NA|NA
CASSMFGAGTYKQYF
TGCGCCAGCAGCATGTTCGGGGCAGGGACCTACAAGCAGTACTTC
>TRBJ1-5|TRBV5-1|NA|many
CASSYRDPSNQPQHF
TGCGCCAGCAGCTACAGGGACCCGAGCAATCAGCCCCAGCATTTT